The subject of this entry is one T cell receptor (beta chain). Its antigen is still unknown. Researchers ran the PCR with 60 Vbeta and 13 Jbeta primers. Assay used: immunoSEQ multiplex PCR; TCRdb lists only in-frame clones, some missing. Of around 150,000 clones in the sample, 65% to 85% are singletons; the top ten hold over 1.3%. This sample is part of a study of cytomegalovirus exposure and HLA in healthy donors. CDR3 length: 15 residues. V was clipped by 4 bases and J by 9 bases; unmatched bases: 10. Germline lookup yields CDR1 ENHRY and CDR2 SYGVKD. Study observations and caveats: Among the most significant clusters, several appeared linked to common viral pathogens in a later analysis. Cytomegalovirus association was assigned to about 180 TCR beta chains. Analysis performed later found 16,951 TCR beta sequences associated with HLA alleles at 0.05 false discovery rate. Highly shared variants forming one cluster were likely a sequencing artifact.

The receptor's source is a man aged 55 to 70 in good health and CMV-seronegative. The chain couples TRBV10-3 to TRBJ2-1, with 9 positions matching TRBD2. The sequenced sample consisted of PBMCs. CDR3 residues: CAISGSSGRTVEQFF. The CDR3 DNA follows: TGTGCCATCAGTGGGAGCAGCGGGAGGACGGTTGAGCAGTTCTTC.